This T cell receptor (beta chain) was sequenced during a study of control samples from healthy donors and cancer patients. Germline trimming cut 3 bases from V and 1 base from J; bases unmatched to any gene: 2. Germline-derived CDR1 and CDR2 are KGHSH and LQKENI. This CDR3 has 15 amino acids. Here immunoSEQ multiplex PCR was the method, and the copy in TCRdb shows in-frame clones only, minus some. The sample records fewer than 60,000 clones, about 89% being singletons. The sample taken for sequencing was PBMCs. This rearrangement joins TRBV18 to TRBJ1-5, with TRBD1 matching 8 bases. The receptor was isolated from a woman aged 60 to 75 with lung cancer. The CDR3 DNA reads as TGTGCCAGCTCACCGCAGGGGGCGAGCAATCAGCCCCAGCATTTT. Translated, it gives CASSPQGASNQPQHF.